A selection of T cell receptor beta chains follows, all from one sample in a study of CD8+ T cells in alopecia areata. The repertoire was sequenced with immunoSEQ multiplex PCR; TCRdb's copy has only in-frame clones and lacks some. The sample gives approximately 12,000 clones, approximately 57% of which show up once; about 14% is in the top ten. Sequencing input: skin. These receptors originate from a human donor with alopecia areata. The CDR3 runs from the conserved cysteine through the conserved F or W. D genes are given only for firm matches. Clone sizes are given selectively: once, few, many, or a class where the clone is expanded.

NA | TRBJ1-4 | TRBV18 | NA | TGTGCCAGCTCACCATCTGCAACTAATGAAAAACTGTTTTTT | CASSPSATNEKLFF
NA | TRBJ1-3 | TRBV4-3 | NA | TGCGCCAGCAGCCAATTACGGACGCCGGCTAACACCATATATTTT | CASSQLRTPANTIYF
TRBD1 | TRBJ1-2 | TRBV7-9 | NA | TGTGCCAGCAGCCGCGCCGGGACAGGGGATGGCTACACCTTC | CASSRAGTGDGYTF
NA | TRBJ1-4 | TRBV6-6 | NA | TGTGCCAGCGATAGCCGAAACAGGGCTGAAGAAAAACTGTTTTTT | CASDSRNRAEEKLFF
TRBD1 | TRBJ2-7 | TRBV5-1 | NA | TGCGCCAGCAGCGGGGGACAGGTTGGGTACGAGCAGTACTTC | CASSGGQVGYEQYF
TRBD1 | TRBJ1-5 | TRBV28 | once | TGTGCCAGCACTTTCAGGGGACAGGGAGGGAATCAGCCCCAGCATTTT | CASTFRGQGGNQPQHF
NA | TRBJ1-1 | TRBV10-2 | few | TGCGCCAGCAGTTTGTGGGAGAACACTGAAGCTTTCTTT | CASSLWENTEAFF
NA | TRBJ2-1 | TRBV5-6 | once | TGTGCCAGCAGCTTTTTTGATAGCTCCTACAATGAGCAGTTCTTC | CASSFFDSSYNEQFF
TRBD1 | TRBJ2-2 | TRBV6-1 | few | TGTGCCAGCAGTGATCCGGGACAGGGCCCCGGGGAGCTGTTTTTT | CASSDPGQGPGELFF
TRBD2 | TRBJ2-2 | TRBV7-8 | NA | TGTGCCAGCAGTTCCCGGACTAGCGTAGGCACCGGGGAGCTGTTTTTT | CASSSRTSVGTGELFF
TRBD1 | TRBJ2-7 | TRBV13 | NA | TGTGCCAGCAGCGCTAACCGGGACAGACTTCACTCATTGAGCTCCTACGAGCAGTACTTC | CASSANRDRLHSLSSYEQYF
NA | TRBJ1-1 | TRBV7-2 | NA | TGTGCCAGCAGCATCCTACAGGGTACTGAAGCTTTCTTT | CASSILQGTEAFF
NA | TRBJ1-5 | TRBV29-1 | NA | TGCAGCGTTGAAGACCGGCCCGGCAGCAATCAGCCCCAGCATTTT | CSVEDRPGSNQPQHF
NA | TRBJ1-1 | TRBV6-5 | NA | TGTGCCAGCTCAAGTAGTACGACTGAAGCTTTCTTT | CASSSSTTEAFF
TRBD2 | TRBJ2-1 | TRBV5-1 | NA | TGCGCCAGCAGCAGATTAGCGGGTCGGGATGAGCAGTTCTTC | CASSRLAGRDEQFF
NA | TRBJ1-2 | TRBV11-1 | few | TGTGCCAGCAGCTTAGATTCGACATTCAGCTATGGCTACACCTTC | CASSLDSTFSYGYTF
TRBD2 | TRBJ2-3 | TRBV4-3 | NA | TGCGCCAGCAGCCCCGGACTAGCGGGGAAAGATACGCAGTATTTT | CASSPGLAGKDTQYF
NA | TRBJ2-2 | TRBV4-2 | NA | TGTGCCAGCAGCCACGTACAGGGGAACACCGGGGAGCTGTTTTTT | CASSHVQGNTGELFF
TRBD2 | TRBJ2-3 | TRBV28 | NA | TGTGCCAGCACCCCCTCCGGACTAGCGGGGGTCTCTCCTCGCACAGATACGCAGTATTTT | CASTPSGLAGVSPRTDTQYF
TRBD2 | TRBJ2-1 | TRBV14 | once | TGTGCCAGCAGCCAAGGAGACTTGGTAGCGGGGGGCTACCGCTCCTACAATGAGCAGTTCTTC | CASSQGDLVAGGYRSYNEQFF
NA | TRBJ2-7 | TRBV13 | NA | TGTGCCAGCAGCTTAGCGGTGGCCTACGAGCAGTACTTC | CASSLAVAYEQYF
NA | TRBJ2-1 | TRBV5-1 | NA | TGCGCCAGCAGCTTGGGCCAGGGGATCTACAATGAGCAGTTCTTC | CASSLGQGIYNEQFF
TRBD2 | TRBJ2-3 | TRBV6-6 | NA | TGTGCCAGCAGTTCTGAGCGGGAGAGGGGCACAGATACGCAGTATTTT | CASSSERERGTDTQYF
TRBD2 | TRBJ2-3 | TRBV19 | NA | TGTGCCAGTAGTATTGGTCTAGCGGGGGGGCAAGGGCAGTATTTT | CASSIGLAGGQGQYF
TRBD1 | TRBJ2-1 | TRBV6-6 | NA | TGTGCCAGCAGTTACTCCCAGGACAGGCCCTACAATGAGCAGTTCTTC | CASSYSQDRPYNEQFF
NA | TRBJ2-5 | TRBV19 | few | TGTGCCAGTAGTATAATGGAGACCCAGTACTTC | CASSIMETQYF
TRBD2 | TRBJ2-3 | TRBV7-2 | few | TGTGCCAGCACCACGGGGGGGACAGATACGCAGTATTTT | CASTTGGTDTQYF
TRBD1 | TRBJ2-7 | TRBV6-5 | once | TGTGCCAGCAGTTTTGACCGGGACAGCACCTACGAGCAGTACTTC | CASSFDRDSTYEQYF
NA | TRBJ2-2 | TRBV7-9 | NA | TGTGCCACCCTAATCAGCGGGGAGCTGTTTTTT | CATLISGELFF
TRBD1 | TRBJ1-1 | TRBV27 | NA | TGTGCCAGCAGACTACACAGGGGGGGAACTGAAGCTTTCTTT | CASRLHRGGTEAFF
NA | TRBJ1-5 | TRBV6-5 | NA | TGTGCCAGCAGCTCGGATCTCTATAGCAATCAGCCCCAGCATTTT | CASSSDLYSNQPQHF
TRBD2 | TRBJ2-1 | TRBV13 | NA | TGTGCCAGCAGCTTTTTACCGGAAGCGGGAGCGGTACCCAATGAGCAGTTCTTC | CASSFLPEAGAVPNEQFF
NA | TRBJ2-5 | TRBV5-1 | few | TGCGCCAGCAGCTTGGGTGGAGGAGAGACCCAGTACTTC | CASSLGGGETQYF
NA | TRBJ2-1 | TRBV7-3 | NA | TGTGCCAGCAGCATAGGGGCTGGGGACAATGAGCAGTTCTTC | CASSIGAGDNEQFF
NA | TRBJ2-7 | TRBV5-1 | few | TGCGCCAGCAGCTTGGAACGGCGGGGACTGCAGTACTTC | CASSLERRGLQYF
NA | TRBJ2-5 | TRBV23-1 | NA | TGCGCCAGCAGCGCCGGGGTCGAAGAGACCCAGTACTTC | CASSAGVEETQYF
NA | TRBJ2-7 | TRBV28 | NA | TGTGCCAGCAGTTTACGGCTACTCGAGCAGTACTTC | CASSLRLLEQYF
TRBD1 | TRBJ2-3 | TRBV27 | once | TGTGCCAGCAGCTCAGGGGACAGGGGGTTATTGGCAGATACGCAGTATTTT | CASSSGDRGLLADTQYF
NA | TRBJ2-7 | TRBV14 | NA | TGTGCCAGCAGCCTACTCATCGGTCTCGTGCGGCAGTACTTC | CASSLLIGLVRQYF
NA | TRBJ2-7 | TRBV2 | few | TGTGCCAGCAGTGGGGTCGAGCAGTACTTC | CASSGVEQYF
TRBD2 | TRBJ2-1 | TRBV29-1 | NA | TGCAGCGGACAAACTAGCGGGTACTACAATGAGCAGTTCTTC | CSGQTSGYYNEQFF